The sequence of this TCR beta chain was determined in a study of regulatory T cells in long-lasting Graves disease. General study points: Persistent disease samples used TRBV28, TRBJ1-2 and TRBJ2-5 preferentially. Shared public clonotypes totalled a few thousand in persistent patients, compared with about 930 in new patients.

The CDR3 runs 13 residues. Germline V gene data show CDR1 as MDHEN and CDR2 as SYDVKM. V lost 4 bases, J lost 2 bases, and 9 bases lay in between. Sequencing libraries for TCR beta were prepared with iRepertoire HTBI primers and Arm-PCR of CDR3 regions. One entry per CDR3 protein, called by TCRdb with MiXCR from the multiplex PCR reads. This repertoire shows 300,000 to 500,000 distinct CDR3 sequences, around 21% found once; its top ten account for roughly 20%. As to time point: persistent/refractory GD, antithyroid drugs over 5 years with positive TRAb. Isolated PBMC RNA provided the starting material for the TCR library. This clonotype was seen repeatedly, ten times or more. As yet, its antigen is unknown.

The TCR was taken from a female donor with Graves disease. The rearrangement uses TRBV28 and TRBJ2-7, with no clear D. This material consisted of peripheral blood mononuclear cells (PBMCs), taken when the disease was refractory, from a patient treated with antithyroid drugs. The CDR3 reads CASSYDLTYEQYF. CDR3 coding DNA: TGTGCCAGCAGTTACGACTTGACCTACGAGCAGTACTTC.